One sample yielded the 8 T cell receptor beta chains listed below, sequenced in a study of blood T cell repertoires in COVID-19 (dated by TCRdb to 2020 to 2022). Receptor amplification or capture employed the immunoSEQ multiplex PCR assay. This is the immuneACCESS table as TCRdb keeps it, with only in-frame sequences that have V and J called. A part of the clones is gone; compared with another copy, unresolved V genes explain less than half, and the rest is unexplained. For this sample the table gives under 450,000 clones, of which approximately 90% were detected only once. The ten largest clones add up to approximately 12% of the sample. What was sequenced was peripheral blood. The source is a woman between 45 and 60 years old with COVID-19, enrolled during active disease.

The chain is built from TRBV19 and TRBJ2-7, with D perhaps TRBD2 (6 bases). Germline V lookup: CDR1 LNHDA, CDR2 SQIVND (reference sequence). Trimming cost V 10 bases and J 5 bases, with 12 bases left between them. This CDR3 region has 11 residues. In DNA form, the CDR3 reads TGTGCCATCCTAGGGAGGAACGAGCAGTACTTC. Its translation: CAILGRNEQYF.

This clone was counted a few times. This CDR3 is CASSAPGQEIQYF. CDR3 in DNA: TGTGCCAGCAGCGCCCCCGGACAGGAGATTCAGTACTTC. The chain recombines TRBV9 with TRBJ2-4; 7 bases are a match to TRBD1. After removal of 3 bases from V and 10 bases from J, the junction contained 7 bases not matched to a gene. This CDR3 has 13 residues. From germline, CDR1 is SGDLS and CDR2 YYNGEE.

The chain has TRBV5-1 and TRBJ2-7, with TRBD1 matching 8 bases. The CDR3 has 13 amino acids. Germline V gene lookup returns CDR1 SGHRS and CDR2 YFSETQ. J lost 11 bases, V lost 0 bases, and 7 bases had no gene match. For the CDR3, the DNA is TGCGCCAGCAGCTTGGAGGACAGGGCGGTCAAGTACTTC. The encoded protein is CASSLEDRAVKYF.

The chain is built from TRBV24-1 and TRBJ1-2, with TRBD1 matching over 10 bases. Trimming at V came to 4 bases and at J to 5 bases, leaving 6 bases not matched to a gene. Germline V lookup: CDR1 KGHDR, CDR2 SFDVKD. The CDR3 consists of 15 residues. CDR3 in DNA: TGTGCCACCAGTGAGAAGACAGGGGGCGGGTATGGCTACACCTTC. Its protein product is CATSEKTGGGYGYTF.

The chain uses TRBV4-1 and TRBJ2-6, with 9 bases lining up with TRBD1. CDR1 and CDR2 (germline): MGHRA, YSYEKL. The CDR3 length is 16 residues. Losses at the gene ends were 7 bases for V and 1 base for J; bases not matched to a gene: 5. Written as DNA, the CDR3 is TGCGCCAGCATGACAGGGGGGCTTTCTGGGGCCAACGTCCTGACTTTC. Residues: CASMTGGLSGANVLTF.

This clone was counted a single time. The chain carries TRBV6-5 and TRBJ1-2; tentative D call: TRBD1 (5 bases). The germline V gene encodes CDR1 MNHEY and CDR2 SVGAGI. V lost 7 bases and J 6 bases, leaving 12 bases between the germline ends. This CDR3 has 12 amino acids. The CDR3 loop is CASNPGRDGYTF. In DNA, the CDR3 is TGTGCCAGCAACCCAGGGAGGGATGGCTACACCTTC.

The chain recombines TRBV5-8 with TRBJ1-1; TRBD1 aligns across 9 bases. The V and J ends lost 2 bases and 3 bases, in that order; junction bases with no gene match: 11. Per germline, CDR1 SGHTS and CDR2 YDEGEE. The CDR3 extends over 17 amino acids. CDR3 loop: CASSFEGQGRMDTEAFF. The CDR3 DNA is TGTGCCAGCAGCTTCGAGGGACAGGGAAGAATGGACACTGAAGCTTTCTTT.

The CDR3 is CASSLGRGRETQYF. The CDR3 nucleotides are TGTGCCAGCAGCCTGGGAAGGGGTAGGGAGACCCAGTACTTC. The V gene is TRBV11-2, the J gene TRBJ2-5; D perhaps matches TRBD1 (5 bases). This CDR3 region has 14 residues. V was pared by 5 bases and J by 5 bases, with 15 bases between. Germline-derived CDR1 and CDR2 are SGHAT and FQNNGV.